The 10 T cell receptor beta chains below were found in one sample sequenced in a study of T-cell memory formation after mild COVID-19. Using its own MiXCR run on the 5' RACE reads, TCRdb lists one record per CDR3 protein. Among 250,000 to 300,000 distinct CDR3 sequences listed, around 16% were seen once. The specimen sequenced was PBMCs or a T cell subset sorted from them (not recorded which). These receptors were obtained from a man aged 18 to 30 who had mild COVID-19 (a few samples of this study predate the infection). Cell type and time point are not known.

At least ten counts were recorded for this clonotype. The chain uses TRBV7-2 and TRBJ2-5; TRBD2 might be the D (5 bases). The V end was cut by 2 bases, the J end by 1 base, with 8 bases between. Germline V gene lookup returns CDR1 SGHTA and CDR2 FQGNSA. The CDR3 is 14 residues long. Written as DNA, the CDR3 is TGTGCCAGCAGCTTAAATCTAGCCCAAGAGACCCAGTACTTC. This gives the protein CASSLNLAQETQYF.

The chain employs TRBV29-1 and TRBJ2-2, with D possibly matching TRBD2 (5 bases). Deletions cut 7 bases from V and 5 bases from J, with 14 bases between. In germline, CDR1 is SQVTM, CDR2 ANQGSEA. The CDR3 is 13 amino acids. CDR3 loop: CSGRAPRTGELFF. Written as DNA, the CDR3 is TGCAGCGGGCGGGCTCCGAGGACCGGGGAGCTGTTTTTT.

V gene TRBV12-3 or TRBV12-4 combines with J gene TRBJ2-5; 13 bases are shared with TRBD2. This CDR3 contains 13 residues. Losses at the gene ends were 6 bases for V and 13 bases for J; bases not matched to a gene: 8. CDR3 DNA sequence: TGTGCCAGCAGCAGGGGACTAGCGGGGCCCCGGTACTTC. It translates to CASSRGLAGPRYF.

The CDR3, as DNA: TGTGCCAGCAGCTTAGGACAACCATCCTATGGCTACACCTTC. Translating it yields CASSLGQPSYGYTF. The chain couples TRBV7-2 to TRBJ1-2; D gene unclear. The CDR3 has 14 amino acids. Trimming removed 1 base at V and 4 bases at J, with 10 bases between. From germline, CDR1 is SGHTA and CDR2 FQGNSA.

This clonotype was found a few times. The gene calls are TRBV5-5 and TRBJ1-1, with 7 bases lining up with TRBD1. V lost 4 bases, J lost 4 bases, and 10 bases stayed unmatched. Germline V lookup: CDR1 SGHKS, CDR2 YYEKEE (reference sequence). This CDR3 spans 15 amino acids. The CDR3 nucleotides are TGTGCCAGCAGCGAAACAGGGGTGCTCGGCACTGAAGCTTTCTTT. Its protein product is CASSETGVLGTEAFF.

V gene TRBV12-3 or TRBV12-4 combines with J gene TRBJ2-1; D is undetermined. Deletions cut 1 base from V and 3 bases from J, with 7 bases between. The CDR3 totals 14 residues. CDR3 loop: CASSLGLNYNEQFF. The CDR3 nucleotides are TGTGCCAGCAGTTTAGGACTTAACTACAATGAGCAGTTCTTC.

V is TRBV7-2 and J is TRBJ2-1, with D possibly matching TRBD2 (5 bases). Germline V gene sequence: CDR1 SGHTA, CDR2 FQGNSA. V was pared by 4 bases and J by 8 bases, with 9 bases between. The CDR3 totals 12 residues. The CDR3 DNA reads as TGTGCCAGCAGCTCTAGCAGGCATGAGCAGTTCTTC. Translating gives CASSSSRHEQFF.

Many counts were recorded for this clonotype. The V and J genes are TRBV15 and TRBJ2-3; D ambiguous. The V end was cut by 0 bases, the J end by 5 bases, with 6 bases between. CDR3 length: 13 amino acids. Germline V lookup: CDR1 LNHNV, CDR2 YYDKDF (reference sequence). CDR3 sequence: CATSRDRVDTQYF. As DNA, the CDR3 is TGTGCCACCAGCAGAGATAGGGTAGATACGCAGTATTTT. Looking up the rest from reference TRBV15 and TRBJ2-3 gives the full variable domain: DAMVIQNPRYQVTQFGKPVTLSCSQTLNHNVMYWYQQKSSQAPKLLFHYYDKDFNNEADTPDNFQSRRPNTSFCFLDIRSPGLGDTAMYLCATSRDRVDTQYFGPGTRLTVL.

The V gene is TRBV2, the J gene TRBJ1-5; 8 bases map to TRBD1. This CDR3 comprises 14 residues. Trimming cost V 6 bases and J 7 bases; bases outside gene matches: 8. Per the germline V gene, CDR1 is SNHLY and CDR2 is FYNNEI. CDR3 in DNA: TGTGCCAGCAGCCGGACAGGGAGGGGACAGCCCCAGCATTTT. It encodes CASSRTGRGQPQHF.

This clonotype showed up just a few times. The chain links TRBV6-1 to TRBJ2-3, with D possibly being TRBD2 (5 bases). The V gene lost 2 bases and the J gene lost 2 bases, with 11 bases spanning the gap. This CDR3 spans 15 amino acids. Germline V gives CDR1 MNHNS, CDR2 SASEGT. CDR3 protein: CASSERSGSTDTQYF. The CDR3 DNA sequence: TGTGCCAGCAGTGAAAGGAGCGGTTCCACAGATACGCAGTATTTT.